One and the same sample provided the 9 T cell receptor beta chains below, sequenced in a study of lymphopenia after photon versus proton radiotherapy. Here immunoSEQ multiplex PCR was the method, and the copy in TCRdb shows in-frame clones only, minus some. Of tens of thousands of clones listed, around 83% are singletons. Sample: peripheral blood, taken from a patient treated with photon-based radiotherapy. The receptors were gathered from a woman aged 45-59 years with pancreatic cancer.

Of note for this clone: The sample contains more than one DNA sequence encoding this CDR3. V is TRBV27 and J is TRBJ2-3; D might be TRBD2 (6 bases). This CDR3 is 16 amino acids long. V was trimmed by 10 bases and J by 1 base, leaving 21 bases between them. Germline loops: CDR1 MNHEY, CDR2 SMNVEV (reference sequence). The CDR3, as DNA: TGTGCCACCAGAATCGGTCGGGGAGGACGCACAGATACGCAGTATTTT. Translated, it gives CATRIGRGGRTDTQYF.

V usage is TRBV4-3 and J usage is TRBJ2-2; 12 bases line up with TRBD2. Unmatched junction bases numbered 6, after V lost 1 base and J lost 6 bases. This CDR3 has 17 amino acids. Per germline, CDR1 LGHNA and CDR2 YSLEER. The DNA of the CDR3 is TGCGCCAGCAGCCAAGGGGGGACTAGCGGGTCCGCCGGGGAGCTGTTTTTT. Translated: CASSQGGTSGSAGELFF.

The genes are TRBV29-1 and TRBJ2-3, with TRBD2 matching over 10 bases. Germline V gives CDR1 SQVTM, CDR2 ANQGSEA. The V segment lost 1 base and the J segment 4 bases; nucleotides outside the gene matches: 5. The CDR3 loop spans 15 amino acids. This CDR3 is CSVEGASGSPDTQYF. DNA of the CDR3: TGCAGCGTTGAAGGTGCTAGCGGGAGTCCAGATACGCAGTATTTT.

The V call is TRBV2, the J call TRBJ2-7, with a weak D call TRBD2 (6 bases). The length of the CDR3 is 12 residues. Germline lookup yields CDR1 SNHLY and CDR2 FYNNEI. V was cut by 8 bases and J by 5 bases, with 13 bases left in between. The chain's CDR3 is CASGLGGHEQYF. The CDR3 DNA follows: TGTGCCAGCGGGTTGGGAGGCCACGAGCAGTACTTC.

This chain connects TRBV29-1 to TRBJ2-2; D uncertain. Trimming took off 5 bases at V and 1 base at J, with 8 bases between the two ends. Looked up from germline, CDR1 is SQVTM and CDR2 is ANQGSEA. The CDR3 length is 13 residues. For the CDR3, the DNA is TGCAGCGTTCGGACGGAGAACACCGGGGAGCTGTTTTTT. Protein product: CSVRTENTGELFF.

This sequence joins TRBV2 and TRBJ2-5, with D tentatively TRBD1 (5 bases). V was cut by 4 bases and J by 4 bases, with 16 bases left in between. This CDR3 comprises 15 residues. From germline, CDR1 is SNHLY and CDR2 FYNNEI. The CDR3 DNA follows: TGTGCCAGCAGTGGGTCGTACCAGGGCGGAGAGACCCAGTACTTC. Its protein is CASSGSYQGGETQYF.

J is TRBJ2-7 and V is TRBV28, with 14 positions matching TRBD2. Unmatched junction bases numbered 17, after V lost 6 bases and J lost 13 bases. CDR1 MDHEN and CDR2 SYDVKM come from the germline V gene. This CDR3 is 16 amino acids long. The CDR3 loop reads CASSFLLTSGRAKPYF. The CDR3 region has the DNA TGTGCCAGCAGCTTCCTCCTGACTAGCGGGAGGGCCAAGCCCTACTTC. Together with reference TRBV28 and TRBJ2-7, the CDR3 gives the full variable domain: DVKVTQSSRYLVKRTGEKVFLECVQDMDHENMFWYRQDPGLGLRLIYFSYDVKMKEKGDIPEGYSVSREKKERFSLILESASTNQTSMYLCASSFLLTSGRAKPYFGPGTRLTVT.

The chain links TRBV14 to TRBJ2-1, with TRBD2 identical over 8 bases. This CDR3 spans 13 amino acids. Germline CDR1 reads SGHDN; CDR2 reads FVKESK. Losses at the gene ends were 1 base for V and 10 bases for J; bases not matched to a gene: 3. The CDR3 loop is CASSQVPGGEQFF. CDR3 nucleotide sequence: TGTGCCAGCAGCCAAGTACCGGGAGGGGAGCAGTTCTTC.

The rearrangement links TRBV19 to TRBJ2-3; D tentatively reads TRBD1 or TRBD2 (6 bases each). The CDR3 consists of 16 residues. Deletions cut 7 bases from V and 1 base from J, with 18 bases between. The germline V gene has CDR1 LNHDA and CDR2 SQIVND (reference sequence). This CDR3 reads CASNRGRGRGTDTQYF. Here the CDR3 DNA reads TGTGCCAGTAATAGAGGCCGGGGGCGCGGCACAGATACGCAGTATTTT.